What follows are 24 T cell receptor beta chains derived from one specimen sequenced in a study of cytomegalovirus exposure and HLA in healthy donors. Both 60 Vbeta primers and 13 Jbeta primers went into the PCR. The data were produced by immunoSEQ multiplex PCR, yet TCRdb's version contains in-frame clones alone and is incomplete. The sample carries some 160,000 clones, approximately 80% recorded once. Specimen: PBMCs. The source is a man aged 18 to 30 in good health and CMV-seronegative.

This rearrangement joins TRBV29-1 to TRBJ1-1; the match to TRBD1 covers 7 bases. Germline loops: CDR1 SQVTM, CDR2 ANQGSEA. The CDR3 is 13 residues long. Trimming cost V 7 bases and J 4 bases; bases outside gene matches: 9. CDR3 in amino acids: CSALRRGPTEAFF. In DNA, the CDR3 is TGCAGCGCGCTTCGTAGGGGGCCCACTGAAGCTTTCTTT. Looking up the rest from reference TRBV29-1 and TRBJ1-1 gives the full variable domain: SAVISQKPSRDICQRGTSLTIQCQVDSQVTMMFWYRQQPGQSLTLIATANQGSEATYESGFVIDKFPISRPNLTFSTLTVSNMSPEDSSIYLCSALRRGPTEAFFGQGTRLTVV.

In its sample, this clone was seen a few times. The chain has TRBV4-1 and TRBJ1-6, with D hard to call. Germline V gives CDR1 MGHRA, CDR2 YSYEKL. Trimming took 0 bases from V and 9 from J, leaving 12 bases between them. The CDR3 is made up of 15 amino acids. The CDR3 reads CASSQDEDFGSPLHF. CDR3 DNA: TGCGCCAGCAGCCAAGATGAGGATTTCGGTTCACCCCTCCACTTT.

The CDR3 here is CASSVDRIGAYEQYF. For the CDR3, the DNA is TGTGCCAGCAGTGTAGACAGGATTGGGGCCTACGAGCAGTACTTC. The chain employs TRBV27 and TRBJ2-7; D is possibly TRBD1 (6 bases). V was cut by 5 bases and J by 2 bases, with 16 bases left in between. The CDR3 contains 15 residues. Germline CDR1 reads MNHEY; CDR2 reads SMNVEV (reference sequence).

The V call is TRBV11-2, the J call TRBJ1-1; TRBD1 is a possible D gene (6 bases). CDR3 length: 14 amino acids. CDR1 is SGHAT, CDR2 FQNNGV, per germline. Between the trimmed V and J ends, which lost 8 bases and 3 bases, there was a span of 16 bases. This CDR3 is CASGQDGQYTEAFF. CDR3 DNA: TGTGCCAGCGGCCAGGACGGACAGTACACTGAAGCTTTCTTT.

In its sample, this clone was seen once. The V and J genes are TRBV19 and TRBJ2-3; TRBD2 agrees at 13 bases. Germline V CDR1 and CDR2: LNHDA, SQIVND (reference sequence). The CDR3 sequence is 16 residues long. Trimming at V came to 5 bases and at J to 1 base, leaving 3 bases not matched to a gene. The CDR3 is CASSLGLAGGTDTQYF. CDR3 bases: TGTGCCAGTAGTCTCGGACTAGCGGGAGGCACAGATACGCAGTATTTT.

The J gene is TRBJ2-3, the V gene TRBV14, with D perhaps matching TRBD1 (8 bases). This CDR3 is 16 amino acids long. The V end was cut by 3 bases, the J end by 1 base, with 14 bases between. Germline-derived CDR1 and CDR2 are SGHDN and FVKESK. CDR3 protein: CASSHRTGRGTDTQYF. DNA of the CDR3: TGTGCCAGCAGCCACCGGACAGGGAGGGGCACAGATACGCAGTATTTT.

The V gene is TRBV19, the J gene TRBJ1-5; a weak D match, TRBD1 (6 bases). Germline CDR1 reads LNHDA; CDR2 reads SQIVND (reference sequence). The CDR3 is made up of 15 amino acids. V was clipped by 0 bases and J by 7 bases, with 13 bases between them. The CDR3, as DNA: TGTGCCAGTAGTATAGATTCCAGGGGAAGACAGCCCCAGCATTTT. It is translated as CASSIDSRGRQPQHF.

V and J are TRBV6-5 and TRBJ2-7, with D tentatively TRBD2 (6 bases). Germline lookup yields CDR1 MNHEY and CDR2 SVGAGI. The CDR3 totals 14 residues. Trimming took off 2 bases at V and 3 bases at J, with 11 bases between the two ends. The CDR3 loop reads CASSYVGGGYEQYF. The DNA of the CDR3 is TGTGCCAGCAGTTACGTGGGAGGAGGCTACGAGCAGTACTTC.

A single count supports this clone. The chain carries TRBV6-6 and TRBJ2-1; 10 positions agree with TRBD1. The CDR3 has 12 residues. V dropped 5 bases and J dropped 13; count of bases not matched to a gene: 5. Germline CDR1 reads MNHNY; CDR2 reads SVGAGI (reference sequence). The CDR3 DNA reads TGTGCCAGCAGTGGGGACAGGGGAGGACAGTTCTTC. Translation gives CASSGDRGGQFF.

The rearrangement links TRBV28 to TRBJ1-2, with TRBD1 matching over 7 bases. Germline CDR1 and CDR2: MDHEN and SYDVKM. The CDR3 sequence is 17 residues long. The junction had 17 bases not matched to a gene; V was cut back by 5 bases and J by 5 bases. Written as DNA, the CDR3 is TGTGCCAGCAGTCCCTTTCCTACCGGGACAGCAGAATATGGCTACACCTTC. Translating it yields CASSPFPTGTAEYGYTF.

The V call is TRBV5-1, the J call TRBJ2-7; 10 positions match TRBD1. The junction had 6 bases not matched to a gene; V was cut back by 3 bases and J by 0 bases. This CDR3 has 16 residues. Per the germline V gene, CDR1 is SGHRS and CDR2 is YFSETQ. The CDR3, as DNA: TGCGCCAGCAGCTCACAGGGGACAGGGGTCTCCTACGAGCAGTACTTC. Translated: CASSSQGTGVSYEQYF.

The V gene is TRBV6-5, the J gene TRBJ1-2; no reliable D call. The CDR3 is made up of 13 amino acids. V gave up 8 bases and J gave up 2 bases, with 12 bases separating them. Germline assignment: CDR1 MNHEY and CDR2 SVGAGI. CDR3 in amino acids: CASRPGINYGYTF. The DNA for the CDR3 is TGTGCCAGCCGCCCGGGGATAAACTATGGCTACACCTTC.

V gene TRBV7-9 combines with J gene TRBJ2-7; a weak D match, TRBD1 (5 bases). Germline-derived CDR1 and CDR2 are SEHNR and FQNEAQ (reference sequence). The CDR3 has 14 residues. With 1 base removed from V and 6 bases from J, the gap between germline ends came to 13 bases. The CDR3 nucleotides are TGTGCCAGCAGCTTAGGGAGCAGGGCCGGCGAGCAGTACTTC. Amino acids: CASSLGSRAGEQYF.

The chain has TRBV19 and TRBJ2-7; D not resolved. The CDR3 runs to 14 residues. V gave up 1 base and J gave up 0 bases, with 7 bases separating them. The germline CDR1 and CDR2 sequences are LNHDA and SQIVND (reference sequence). CDR3 nucleotide sequence: TGTGCCAGTAGTATAGGTACAGACTCCTACGAGCAGTACTTC. Its translation is CASSIGTDSYEQYF.

This clone was counted a few times. This sequence joins TRBV12-5 and TRBJ2-5; weak D call: TRBD2 (5 bases). Germline lookup yields CDR1 LGHNT and CDR2 FRNRAP. Deletions cut 1 base from V and 4 bases from J, with 16 bases between. CDR3 size: 16 residues. The CDR3 protein is CASGLGGARPSETQYF. In DNA form, the CDR3 reads TGTGCTAGTGGTTTGGGGGGAGCACGGCCCTCAGAGACCCAGTACTTC.

The V call is TRBV1, the J call TRBJ2-5; the table gives TRBD2 as D, unverified against the DNA. The closer fit of TRBJ2-7 to the DNA end suggests the J call may be wrong. TRBV1 constitutes a pseudogene. This CDR3 spans 17 amino acids. The CDR3 region has the DNA TGCACCAGCAGCCAAGAGGAAAGCGGGGGGAGGAGCTACGAGCAGTACTTC. It specifies CTSSQEESGGRSYEQYF.

Here the CDR3 DNA reads TGTGCCAGCAGTTTAGGGCAGGGGGGTAGCGGGGAAGAGACCCAGTACTTC. Its protein is CASSLGQGGSGEETQYF. The V call is TRBV28, the J call TRBJ2-5; possibly TRBD2 for D (8 bases). CDR3 length equals 17 residues. Germline values: CDR1 MDHEN, CDR2 SYDVKM. Deletions cut 2 bases from V and 3 bases from J, with 19 bases between.

The chain carries TRBV25-1 and TRBJ2-7; D possibly corresponds to TRBD2 (7 bases). This CDR3 spans 15 amino acids. Trimming pared 7 bases from V and 0 bases from J, leaving 16 bases between. Germline V gene lookup returns CDR1 MGHDK and CDR2 SYGVNS. Written as DNA, the CDR3 is TGTGCCAGCACGGCCGAGGGGGGGCCCTCCTACGAGCAGTACTTC. This translates into CASTAEGGPSYEQYF.

This clone was picked up many times. The CDR3 DNA reads TGCAGCGTTGGCGGACTAGCGGGAACTCGGGCAGAGACCCAGTACTTC. It is translated as CSVGGLAGTRAETQYF. The gene calls are TRBV29-1 and TRBJ2-5; 12 nucleotides agree with TRBD2. Germline CDR1 is SQVTM and CDR2 is ANQGSEA. This CDR3 has 16 residues. Germline trimming cut 4 bases from V and 4 bases from J; bases unmatched to any gene: 10. The whole variable domain, remainder taken from reference TRBV29-1 and TRBJ2-5, is SAVISQKPSRDICQRGTSLTIQCQVDSQVTMMFWYRQQPGQSLTLIATANQGSEATYESGFVIDKFPISRPNLTFSTLTVSNMSPEDSSIYLCSVGGLAGTRAETQYFGPGTRLLVL.

The V and J genes are TRBV29-1 and TRBJ2-1; D uncertain. The CDR3 loop spans 14 amino acids. Germline V gene sequence: CDR1 SQVTM, CDR2 ANQGSEA. Trimming removed 2 bases from V and 0 bases from J, with 8 bases in between. CDR3 nucleotide sequence: TGCAGCGTTGAACCCCTAGACTCCTACAATGAGCAGTTCTTC. Its translation is CSVEPLDSYNEQFF.

The gene calls are TRBV9 and TRBJ2-1; TRBD2 matches 8 bases. Germline CDR1 is SGDLS and CDR2 is YYNGEE. The CDR3 extends over 15 amino acids. V lost 2 bases, J lost 6 bases, and 7 bases stayed unmatched. The chain's CDR3 is CASSVSGRGSNEQFF. The DNA of the CDR3 is TGTGCCAGCAGCGTGAGCGGGAGAGGGAGCAATGAGCAGTTCTTC.

The chain carries TRBV5-1 and TRBJ2-7; TRBD2 matches at 11 bases. CDR1 is SGHRS and CDR2 is YFSETQ in the germline V gene. After removal of 4 bases from V and 3 bases from J, the junction contained 12 bases not matched to a gene. CDR3 length equals 17 residues. The CDR3: CASSLGTSGLDVYEQYF. The CDR3 nucleotides are TGCGCCAGCAGCCTAGGGACTAGCGGTCTTGATGTCTACGAGCAGTACTTC.

V gene TRBV7-3 combines with J gene TRBJ2-2, with a tentative D call TRBD1 (5 bases). The V end was cut by 2 bases, the J end by 5 bases, with 12 bases between. CDR3 length: 15 residues. CDR1 and CDR2 from the germline V gene are SGHTA and FQGTGA. CDR3 region: CASSLLAGWTGELFF. The CDR3 DNA follows: TGTGCCAGCAGCTTATTGGCAGGGTGGACCGGGGAGCTGTTTTTT.

The J gene is TRBJ2-5, the V gene TRBV5-1; 8 nucleotides match TRBD2. Germline trimming cut 4 bases from V and 4 bases from J; bases unmatched to any gene: 6. CDR3 size: 14 residues. Germline assignment: CDR1 SGHRS and CDR2 YFSETQ. CDR3 amino acids: CASSLWTSRETQYF. The CDR3, as DNA: TGCGCCAGCAGCCTCTGGACTAGCAGAGAGACCCAGTACTTC.